The TCR beta chain under discussion was sequenced for a study of graft-versus-host responses after intestinal transplantation. Overall study: Induction using anti-thymocyte globulin, followed by tacrolimus and steroids for two to three years, was given to all recipients.

Germline CDR1 MGHRA, CDR2 YSYEKL. CDR3 length: 13 amino acids. V trimming: 4 bases; J trimming: 7 bases; junction bases outside the gene matches: 3. Remarks on this clone: Its antigen is not identified.

Findings and caveats of the study: GvH clones occurred in recipient marrow; some first appeared in ileum or blood.

Sequencing was performed with immunoSEQ multiplex PCR; in TCRdb, only in-frame clones are kept and a portion is missing. Among some 100,000 clones listed, about 90% were seen once. The TCR was taken from a human donor who was the organ donor for an intestinal transplant. The chain is built from TRBV4-1 and TRBJ2-1; 8 bases match TRBD1. The sequenced sample was unstimulated CD8+ T cells sorted from spleen or lymph node cells, obtained before transplant. Written as DNA, the CDR3 is TGCGCCAGCAGCCGAGACAGGGGAAATGAGCAGTTCTTC. Translated, it gives CASSRDRGNEQFF.